Presented here are 31 T cell receptor beta chains from one specimen sequenced in a study of OX40 agonist ivuxolimab in advanced cancers. Measured with immunoSEQ multiplex PCR; TCRdb has only the in-frame clones, and not every one. The top ten hold around 4% of the sample, which has some 58,000 clones, around 85% seen once. The input for sequencing was CD4+ or CD8+ T cells sorted from blood, taken in a trial of the OX40 agonist ivuxolimab. Receptors were obtained from an adult with an advanced solid tumor such as melanoma, head and neck, liver or kidney cancer.

This chain uses TRBV7-8 with TRBJ2-6; D is tentatively TRBD1 or TRBD2 (5 bases each). Germline CDR1 is SGHVS and CDR2 is FQNEAQ. Trimming removed 1 base at V and 2 bases at J, with 6 bases between. The length of the CDR3 is 15 residues. CDR3 nucleotide sequence: TGTGCCAGCAGCTTAGGAGGGGCTGGGGCCAACGTCCTGACTTTC. It translates to CASSLGGAGANVLTF.

This clone came up once. This chain joins TRBV7-8 and TRBJ2-5, with TRBD2 as a possible D gene (6 bases). Judging by the DNA end, TRBJ2-7 fits better; the J call may be wrong. Germline V gives CDR1 SGHVS, CDR2 FQNEAQ. The CDR3 runs 15 residues. The CDR3 reads CASSSAGRSDYEQYF. The CDR3 DNA reads TGTGCCAGCAGCTCAGCGGGTAGATCGGACTACGAGCAGTACTTC.

The genes are TRBV7-9 and TRBJ2-3; D not certain. Germline V lookup: CDR1 SEHNR, CDR2 FQNEAQ (reference sequence). V was shortened by 1 base and J by 8 bases, with 16 bases between the two germline ends. This CDR3 region has 15 residues. The CDR3 loop reads CASSLEGIGIGTQYF. The CDR3 DNA reads TGTGCCAGCAGCTTAGAAGGAATTGGGATAGGTACGCAGTATTTT. The full variable domain, rest sourced from reference TRBV7-9 and TRBJ2-3, is DTGVSQNPRHKITKRGQNVTFRCDPISEHNRLYWYRQTLGQGPEFLTYFQNEAQLEKSRLLSDRFSAERPKGSFSTLEIQRTEQGDSAMYLCASSLEGIGIGTQYFGPGTRLTVL.

The chain carries TRBV6-4 and TRBJ2-1; D possibly corresponds to TRBD1 (7 bases). The germline gives CDR1 MRHNA, CDR2 SNTAGT. The V gene lost 2 bases and the J gene lost 5 bases, with 13 bases spanning the gap. The CDR3 has 15 amino acids. CDR3 protein: CASSDGAGGNNEQFF. The CDR3 nucleotides are TGTGCCAGCAGTGACGGGGCAGGGGGGAACAATGAGCAGTTCTTC.

J is TRBJ2-1 and V is TRBV5-1; 10 bases agree with TRBD2. J gave up 9 bases and V 1 base, and 7 bases lay outside the gene matches. CDR3 size: 15 residues. Looked up from germline, CDR1 is SGHRS and CDR2 is YFSETQ. Written as DNA, the CDR3 is TGCGCCAGCAGCTTGTACCCTAGCGGGAGCAGTGAGCAGTTCTTC. Its translation: CASSLYPSGSSEQFF.

V gene TRBV28 combines with J gene TRBJ2-3; D is uncertain. Germline V lookup: CDR1 MDHEN, CDR2 SYDVKM. With 7 bases removed from V and 7 bases from J, the gap between germline ends came to 12 bases. The CDR3 spans 12 residues. CDR3 loop: CASTGWWNTQYF. CDR3 DNA: TGTGCCAGCACCGGTTGGTGGAATACGCAGTATTTT.

The chain employs TRBV14 and TRBJ1-1; no reliable D call. This CDR3 contains 13 residues. Per germline, CDR1 SGHDN and CDR2 FVKESK. V shed 2 bases and J shed 4 bases, with 8 bases lying between them. CDR3 in amino acids: CASSQQHPTEAFF. For the CDR3, the DNA is TGTGCCAGCAGCCAACAGCATCCCACTGAAGCTTTCTTT.

The J gene is TRBJ2-7, the V gene TRBV7-2; no reliable D call. The V end was cut by 5 bases, the J end by 2 bases, with 10 bases between. The CDR3 runs 13 residues. CDR1 is SGHTA and CDR2 is FQGNSA in the germline V gene. The CDR3 region has the DNA TGTGCCAGCAGCCCCCGGTTTACCTACGAGCAGTACTTC. This encodes CASSPRFTYEQYF. Complete variable domain (other parts from reference TRBV7-2 and TRBJ2-7): GAGVSQSPSNKVTEKGKDVELRCDPISGHTALYWYRQSLGQGLEFLIYFQGNSAPDKSGLPSDRFSAERTGGSVSTLTIQRTQQEDSAVYLCASSPRFTYEQYFGPGTRLTVT.

J is TRBJ2-1 and V is TRBV27; no firm D call. From germline, CDR1 is MNHEY and CDR2 SMNVEV (reference sequence). The CDR3 length is 14 residues. V was trimmed by 0 bases and J by 9 bases, leaving 12 bases between them. CDR3 sequence: CASSLSRALGEQFF. In DNA form, the CDR3 reads TGTGCCAGCAGTTTATCTCGGGCTCTCGGTGAGCAGTTCTTC.

The chain recombines TRBV5-1 with TRBJ2-5, with D unclear. The tail of the sequence fits TRBJ2-7 better, so the J call may be wrong. Germline V gives CDR1 SGHRS, CDR2 YFSETQ. CDR3 size: 13 residues. CDR3 bases: TGCGCCAGCAGCTTTACTGGTAACTACGAGCAGTACTTC. Protein sequence: CASSFTGNYEQYF.

This clone was observed a single time. V and J are TRBV28 and TRBJ2-3; tentatively, D is TRBD2 (6 bases). The V end was cut by 2 bases, the J end by 7 bases, with 16 bases between. The germline V gene has CDR1 MDHEN and CDR2 SYDVKM. The CDR3 sequence is 15 residues long. The CDR3 spells CASSLGEALGNTQYF. The CDR3, as DNA: TGTGCCAGCAGTTTAGGGGAGGCCCTAGGGAATACGCAGTATTTT. Using reference TRBV28 and TRBJ2-3 for the parts outside the CDR3, the full variable domain is DVKVTQSSRYLVKRTGEKVFLECVQDMDHENMFWYRQDPGLGLRLIYFSYDVKMKEKGDIPEGYSVSREKKERFSLILESASTNQTSMYLCASSLGEALGNTQYFGPGTRLTVL.

This chain links TRBV28 with TRBJ2-3; D may correspond to TRBD1 or TRBD2 (6 bases each). V lost 1 base to trimming and J lost 6 bases, with 14 bases between them. This CDR3 is 15 amino acids long. Per germline, CDR1 MDHEN and CDR2 SYDVKM. The CDR3 bases are TGTGCCAGCAGTTTATATCGGGGGCCCTCGGATACGCAGTATTTT. Translated: CASSLYRGPSDTQYF.

The rearrangement links TRBV6-5 to TRBJ2-1; D is possibly TRBD1 or TRBD2 (5 bases each). This CDR3 has 12 residues. In germline, CDR1 is MNHEY, CDR2 SVGAGI. The CDR3 reads CTRTSSYNEQFF. In nucleotides, the CDR3 is TGTACTAGGACATCCTCCTACAATGAGCAGTTCTTC.

The CDR3 here is CASSWAGSGISEQFF. In DNA form, the CDR3 reads TGTGCCAGCAGCTGGGCGGGCAGCGGGATTAGTGAGCAGTTCTTC. The chain joins TRBV5-6 to TRBJ2-1, with 7 bases aligning to TRBD2. The germline V gene has CDR1 SGHDT and CDR2 YYEEEE. The CDR3 is made up of 15 amino acids. With 3 bases clipped from V and 9 bases from J, the junction kept 12 bases outside the gene matches. Filled out from reference TRBV5-6 and TRBJ2-1, the complete variable domain reads DAGVTQSPTHLIKTRGQQVTLRCSPKSGHDTVSWYQQALGQGPQFIFQYYEEEERQRGNFPDRFSGHQFPNYSSELNVNALLLGDSALYLCASSWAGSGISEQFFGPGTRLTVL.

This clone was counted only a few times. The J gene is TRBJ2-1, the V gene TRBV7-8, with D unclear. Trimming stripped 5 bases from V and 0 bases from J, with 8 bases between. Germline V gene data show CDR1 as SGHVS and CDR2 as FQNEAQ. The CDR3 extends over 14 amino acids. The CDR3 loop reads CASSDTSSYNEQFF. CDR3 nucleotide sequence: TGTGCCAGCAGCGACACGAGCTCCTACAATGAGCAGTTCTTC.

Note on this clone: One end of the junction varies from germline; a read error may be responsible. V gene TRBV7-9 combines with J gene TRBJ2-1, with 11 bases fitting TRBD2. Germline CDR1 reads SEHNR; CDR2 reads FQNEAQ (reference sequence). This CDR3 has 15 residues. CDR3 protein: CASRLAGGVYNEQFF. CDR3 coding DNA: TGTGCCAGCAGGTTAGCGGGAGGGGTATACAATGAGCAGTTCTTC.

This chain connects TRBV19 to TRBJ2-3; 10 nucleotides line up with TRBD2. Trimming at V came to 4 bases and at J to 5 bases, leaving 12 bases not matched to a gene. The germline V gene has CDR1 LNHDA and CDR2 SQIVND (reference sequence). This CDR3 comprises 17 residues. In DNA form, the CDR3 reads TGTGCCAGTAGTAATCCTTTTCAAGCGGGAGGGGGAGATACGCAGTATTTT. This sequence encodes CASSNPFQAGGGDTQYF.

Only one count was recorded for this clone. This sequence joins TRBV7-8 and TRBJ2-3, with 8 bases identical to TRBD2. CDR3 length: 17 residues. The V and J ends lost 4 bases and 0 bases, in that order; junction bases with no gene match: 9. Germline loops: CDR1 SGHVS, CDR2 FQNEAQ. The chain's CDR3 is CASSSTRLAISTDTQYF. The CDR3 DNA follows: TGTGCCAGCAGCTCTACTAGACTAGCGATCAGCACAGATACGCAGTATTTT.

The rearrangement joins TRBV19 to TRBJ2-1; 9 nucleotides agree with TRBD1. The length of the CDR3 is 17 residues. The V and J ends lost 5 bases and 3 bases, in that order; junction bases with no gene match: 11. CDR1 is LNHDA, CDR2 SQIVND, per germline (reference sequence). The CDR3 region is CASSDRLTGGYYNEQFF. The CDR3 coding sequence is TGTGCCAGTAGTGACCGCCTTACAGGGGGCTACTACAATGAGCAGTTCTTC.

This clone was counted only a few times. The J gene is TRBJ2-5, the V gene TRBV14; no clear D. Trimming shortened V by 4 bases and J by 1 base, and 7 bases separated the two germline ends. CDR1 SGHDN and CDR2 FVKESK come from the germline V gene. The CDR3 is made up of 13 amino acids. The CDR3 sequence: CASSPRLQETQYF. In nucleotides, the CDR3 is TGTGCCAGCAGCCCCCGTCTCCAAGAGACCCAGTACTTC.

The V and J genes are TRBV7-2 and TRBJ2-7; TRBD2 might be the D (6 bases). The CDR3 totals 15 residues. Trimming took off 0 bases at V and 0 bases at J, with 9 bases between the two ends. Germline CDR1 is SGHTA and CDR2 is FQGNSA. Here the CDR3 DNA reads TGTGCCAGCAGCTTAGCAGCGGGCGGCTCCTACGAGCAGTACTTC. The encoded protein is CASSLAAGGSYEQYF.

Here the CDR3 reads CASSPTRGETQYF. CDR3 coding DNA: TGTGCCAGCAGCCCCACCCGGGGAGAGACCCAGTACTTC. The chain has TRBV6-6 and TRBJ2-5, with D tentatively TRBD2 (5 bases). The CDR3 is 13 amino acids. Germline assignment: CDR1 MNHNY and CDR2 SVGAGI (reference sequence). V was trimmed by 6 bases and J by 4 bases, leaving 12 bases between them.

The V call is TRBV19, the J call TRBJ1-1, with a weak D call TRBD1 (6 bases). This CDR3 has 14 residues. Germline CDR1 LNHDA, CDR2 SQIVND (reference sequence). V lost 4 bases and J 6 bases, leaving 15 bases between the germline ends. The CDR3, as DNA: TGTGCCAGTAGTAGAACAACAGGGTCCCCTGAAGCTTTCTTT. This encodes CASSRTTGSPEAFF.

The chain uses TRBV5-1 and TRBJ2-5; 11 bases are a match to TRBD1. The germline CDR1 and CDR2 sequences are SGHRS and YFSETQ. With 4 bases clipped from V and 5 bases from J, the junction kept 7 bases outside the gene matches. This CDR3 contains 15 residues. The CDR3 sequence: CASSIWTGGRETQYF. In nucleotides, the CDR3 is TGCGCCAGCAGCATCTGGACAGGGGGCCGTGAGACCCAGTACTTC.

The chain couples TRBV6-5 to TRBJ2-5; no clear D gene. CDR1 MNHEY and CDR2 SVGAGI come from the germline V gene. There are 14 residues in the CDR3. The V gene lost 0 bases and the J gene lost 5 bases, with 10 bases spanning the gap. Written as DNA, the CDR3 is TGTGCCAGCAGTTACTCGGCGAAGGTGGAGACCCAGTACTTC. Its translation is CASSYSAKVETQYF.

The V and J genes are TRBV15 and TRBJ2-7; the match to TRBD2 covers 11 bases. The germline CDR1 and CDR2 sequences are LNHNV and YYDKDF (reference sequence). J was trimmed by 3 bases and V by 0 bases; bases with no gene match: 4. CDR3 size: 16 residues. In DNA form, the CDR3 reads TGTGCCACCAGCAGAGATGGGGGGACTAGCGGCTACGAGCAGTACTTC. The encoded protein is CATSRDGGTSGYEQYF.

Only a few counts were recorded for this clone. The rearrangement uses TRBV18 and TRBJ2-1; 9 bases match TRBD2. V gave up 0 bases and J gave up 5 bases; unmatched junction bases: 2. The CDR3 is 15 residues long. CDR1 and CDR2 from the germline V gene are KGHSH and LQKENI. The CDR3 DNA follows: TGTGCCAGCTCACCACCGGCTAGCGGGGACAATGAGCAGTTCTTC. Translation gives CASSPPASGDNEQFF.

The chain has TRBV27 and TRBJ2-7, with a tentative D call TRBD2 (6 bases). The V end lost 2 bases, the J end lost 2 bases, and 13 bases lay between the germline ends. The CDR3 extends over 15 amino acids. Germline V lookup: CDR1 MNHEY, CDR2 SMNVEV (reference sequence). The CDR3 region is CASSLRAGRAYEQYF. CDR3 nucleotides: TGTGCCAGCAGTTTAAGGGCGGGACGGGCCTACGAGCAGTACTTC.

This clone showed up just once. The chain employs TRBV7-6 and TRBJ2-5; TRBD2 might be the D (6 bases). V was clipped by 2 bases and J by 3 bases, with 19 bases between them. Germline-derived CDR1 and CDR2 are SGHVS and FNYEAQ. This CDR3 contains 17 residues. CDR3 nucleotide sequence: TGTGCCAGCAGCTTAAGGGAAGCGGGCCCTGGAGAAGAGACCCAGTACTTC. The encoded protein is CASSLREAGPGEETQYF.

V usage is TRBV5-1 and J usage is TRBJ2-2, with 11 bases matching TRBD2. The CDR3 runs to 18 residues. Germline CDR1 and CDR2: SGHRS and YFSETQ. V gave up 0 bases and J gave up 6 bases; unmatched junction bases: 10. DNA of the CDR3: TGCGCCAGCAGCTTGGCCTATAGCGGGAGGGGATTTTCCGGGGAGCTGTTTTTT. This encodes CASSLAYSGRGFSGELFF.

The J gene is TRBJ2-7, the V gene TRBV5-8, with no clear D. The CDR3 runs 11 residues. With 5 bases removed from V and 7 bases from J, the gap between germline ends came to 10 bases. Germline values: CDR1 SGHTS, CDR2 YDEGEE. The CDR3 DNA reads TGTGCCAGCAGGCAGATCCTGGAGCAGTACTTC. This gives the protein CASRQILEQYF. Using reference TRBV5-8 and TRBJ2-7 for the parts outside the CDR3, the full variable domain is EAGVTQSPTHLIKTRGQQATLRCSPISGHTSVYWYQQALGLGLQFLLWYDEGEERNRGNFPPRFSGRQFPNYSSELNVNALELEDSALYLCASRQILEQYFGPGTRLTVT.